Presented here are 6 T cell receptor beta chains from one specimen sequenced in a study of cytomegalovirus exposure and HLA in healthy donors. With 60 Vbeta and 13 Jbeta primers, the PCR was carried out. The protocol was immunoSEQ multiplex PCR, while the TCRdb copy is restricted to in-frame clones and leaves out a portion. The sample table includes roughly 190,000 clones. Sequencing was carried out using PBMCs. The source is a woman between 18 and 29 years old in good health and CMV-seropositive.

The gene calls are TRBV21-1 and TRBJ2-1; TRBD2, the D gene given by the table, was not confirmed from the DNA. TRBV21-1 constitutes a pseudogene. The CDR3 has 20 residues. In nucleotides, the CDR3 is TGTGCCAGCAGCAAAGGTGCAGAACGGAAAGACTCACCATCCTACAATGAGCAGTTCTTC. Translation gives CASSKGAERKDSPSYNEQFF.

The V and J genes are TRBV5-6 and TRBJ1-4; no reliable D call. Trimming took 1 base from V and 7 from J, leaving 14 bases between them. Germline CDR1 reads SGHDT; CDR2 reads YYEEEE. The CDR3 covers 15 residues. The CDR3 DNA is TGTGCCAGCAGCTTGATTCGGAGTGGAGGTGAAAAACTGTTTTTT. Its translation: CASSLIRSGGEKLFF.

The chain employs TRBV7-3 and TRBJ2-3; weak D call: TRBD2 (5 bases). The germline V gene has CDR1 SGHTA and CDR2 FQGTGA. Trimming pared 4 bases from V and 3 bases from J, leaving 8 bases between. The CDR3 runs 13 residues. The CDR3 sequence is CASSSGSTDTQYF. The CDR3 DNA sequence: TGTGCCAGCAGCTCGGGGTCGACAGATACGCAGTATTTT.

This chain links TRBV7-8 with TRBJ2-3, with 9 bases identical to TRBD2. The CDR3 is 15 amino acids. V lost 1 base to trimming and J lost 1 base; unmatched junction nucleotides: 0. Germline V gene data show CDR1 as SGHVS and CDR2 as FQNEAQ. The CDR3 bases are TGTGCCAGCAGCTTAGGCGGGAGGGGCACAGATACGCAGTATTTT. This translates into CASSLGGRGTDTQYF.

This chain links TRBV5-6 with TRBJ2-3; 8 bases align to TRBD2. Losses at the gene ends were 0 bases for V and 5 bases for J; bases not matched to a gene: 11. The CDR3 contains 17 residues. CDR1 is SGHDT and CDR2 is YYEEEE in the germline V gene. Written as DNA, the CDR3 is TGTGCCAGCAGCTTGGCCGTACGGGAGGGCCTAGGAGATACGCAGTATTTT. It encodes CASSLAVREGLGDTQYF.

The chain employs TRBV5-1 and TRBJ2-5; D is possibly TRBD2 (5 bases). V lost 4 bases to trimming and J lost 4 bases, with 14 bases between them. The CDR3 is 14 amino acids. Germline assignment: CDR1 SGHRS and CDR2 YFSETQ. CDR3 in DNA: TGCGCCAGCAGCCCAGTAGCGTGGTCAGAGACCCAGTACTTC. It encodes CASSPVAWSETQYF.